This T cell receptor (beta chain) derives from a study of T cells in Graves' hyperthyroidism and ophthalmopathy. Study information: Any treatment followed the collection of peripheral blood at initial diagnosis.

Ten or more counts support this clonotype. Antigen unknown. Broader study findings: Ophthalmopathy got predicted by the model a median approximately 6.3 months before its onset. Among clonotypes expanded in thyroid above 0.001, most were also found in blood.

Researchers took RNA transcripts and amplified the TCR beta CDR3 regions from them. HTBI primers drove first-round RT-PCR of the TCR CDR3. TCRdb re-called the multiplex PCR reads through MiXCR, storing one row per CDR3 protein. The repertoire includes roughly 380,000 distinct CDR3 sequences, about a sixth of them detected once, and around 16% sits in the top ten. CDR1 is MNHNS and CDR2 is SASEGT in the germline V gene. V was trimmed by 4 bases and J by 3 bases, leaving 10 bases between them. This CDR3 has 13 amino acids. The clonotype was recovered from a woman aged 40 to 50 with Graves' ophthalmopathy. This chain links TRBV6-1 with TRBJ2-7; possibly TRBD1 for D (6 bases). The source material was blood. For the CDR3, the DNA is TGTGCCAGCAGTGTCGGGACAATCTACGAGCAGTACTTC. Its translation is CASSVGTIYEQYF.